This paragraph reports one T cell receptor (beta chain). This entry belongs to a study of T-cell memory formation after mild COVID-19. The length of the CDR3 is 17 residues. V lost 6 bases to trimming and J lost 3 bases, with 23 bases between them. TCRdb redid the calling of the 5' RACE reads with MiXCR, one entry per CDR3 protein. The data hold about 470,000 distinct CDR3 sequences, with 15% to 20% observed a single time. J is TRBJ1-1 and V is TRBV12-3 or TRBV12-4; D uncertain. The sequence derives from an adult woman who had mild COVID-19 (a few samples of this study predate the infection). Cell type and time point are not known. Sample: PBMCs or a T cell subset sorted from them (not recorded which). CDR3 loop: CASRFVPRPAQDTEAFF. Here the CDR3 DNA reads TGTGCCAGCAGATTTGTGCCCCGCCCCGCGCAGGACACTGAAGCTTTCTTT.